This TCR beta chain was identified during a study of shared clonotypes between healthy human individuals. General study findings and limits: Limitation of the genetic and exposure-history diversity represented came from the few donors.

Sequencing was performed on unsorted PBMC DNA using ten immunoSEQ deep assay plates. Using immunoSEQ multiplex PCR, the repertoire was profiled, and TCRdb retains in-frame clones only, with some absent. The sample lists about 480,000 clones; 75% to 80% were seen once. Germline loops: CDR1 SGHRS, CDR2 YFSETQ. V lost 3 bases, J lost 0 bases, and 7 bases lay in between. The CDR3 is 14 residues long. Comments on this clone: What it recognizes is unknown.

This chain connects TRBV5-1 to TRBJ1-3; no reliable D call. The source of this sequence is a woman in her 40s in good health. Some clones in this sample may be carry-over from other donors' samples. Sequenced input: PBMCs. CDR3 in amino acids: CASSSAGSGNTIYF. CDR3 nucleotide sequence: TGCGCCAGCAGCTCCGCCGGCTCTGGAAACACCATATATTTT.